The 3 T cell receptor beta chains below all came from one sample that was sequenced in a study of T cells after yellow fever vaccination. TCRdb independently ran MiXCR on the 5' RACE reads; one entry per CDR3 protein. Among under 300,000 distinct CDR3 sequences listed, about an eighth were seen once. The sequenced sample was CD4+ T cells sorted from PBMCs, obtained 45 days after the yellow fever booster vaccination. Receptors originate from a man aged 25-40 years who received the YFV17D yellow fever vaccine.

The chain links TRBV20-1 to TRBJ2-5, with 10 bases aligning to TRBD2. V was pared by 1 base and J by 1 base, with 12 bases of the junction left unmatched. Germline V gene lookup returns CDR1 DFQATT and CDR2 SNEGSKA (reference sequence). The CDR3 length is 18 residues. CDR3 region: CSARGLAGVKRRQETQYF. The CDR3 bases are TGCAGTGCTAGAGGTCTAGCGGGAGTAAAAAGACGCCAAGAGACCCAGTACTTC.

This clonotype was counted a few times. J is TRBJ2-5 and V is TRBV20-1; D remains ambiguous. Germline assignment: CDR1 DFQATT and CDR2 SNEGSKA (reference sequence). This CDR3 has 14 amino acids. V lost 6 bases and J lost 4, with 18 bases in between. The CDR3 is CSAASLTLGETQYF. Written as DNA, the CDR3 is TGCAGTGCGGCGAGCCTTACGTTAGGAGAGACCCAGTACTTC.

This clonotype was recorded at least ten times. This chain links TRBV20-1 with TRBJ2-1; D might be TRBD2 (5 bases). The germline V gene has CDR1 DFQATT and CDR2 SNEGSKA (reference sequence). The V and J ends lost 1 base and 7 bases respectively, with 5 bases between them. This CDR3 has 11 residues. The CDR3 is CSARGGNEQFF. The CDR3 DNA sequence: TGCAGTGCTAGAGGCGGGAATGAGCAGTTCTTC.